This T cell receptor (beta chain) was captured in a study of blood T cell repertoires in COVID-19. TCRdb keeps only in-frame clones here, not all; method: immunoSEQ multiplex PCR. The repertoire holds around 250,000 clones, with roughly 88% as singletons. Cohort 3 donors were reported recovered after two negative PCRs, clearance, or symptom resolution. CDR1 LNHDA and CDR2 SQIVND come from the germline V gene (reference sequence). CDR3 size: 18 residues. V shed 9 bases, J shed 2 bases, and the junction held 19 bases outside the gene matches. The sequenced sample was PBMCs or T cells enriched from blood (not recorded which). The sequence derives from a woman in her 50s who had recovered from COVID-19. V usage is TRBV19 and J usage is TRBJ1-5, with 7 positions matching TRBD1. CDR3 loop: CARNNGVTGVWGNQPQHF. The CDR3 region has the DNA TGTGCCAGAAACAATGGGGTCACAGGGGTTTGGGGCAATCAGCCCCAGCATTTT.